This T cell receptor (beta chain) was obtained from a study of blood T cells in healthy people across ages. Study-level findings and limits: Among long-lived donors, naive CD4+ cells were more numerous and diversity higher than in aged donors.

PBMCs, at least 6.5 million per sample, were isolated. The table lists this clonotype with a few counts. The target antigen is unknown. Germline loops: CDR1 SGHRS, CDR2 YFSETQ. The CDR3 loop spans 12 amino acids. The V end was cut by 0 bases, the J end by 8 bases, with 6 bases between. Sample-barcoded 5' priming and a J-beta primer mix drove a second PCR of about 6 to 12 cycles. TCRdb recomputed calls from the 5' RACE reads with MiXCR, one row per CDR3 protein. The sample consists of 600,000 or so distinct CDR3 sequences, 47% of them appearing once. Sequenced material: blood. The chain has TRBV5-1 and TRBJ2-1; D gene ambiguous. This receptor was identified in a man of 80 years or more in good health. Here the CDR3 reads CASSLGSYEQFF. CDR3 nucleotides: TGCGCCAGCAGCTTGGGGTCATATGAGCAGTTCTTC.